A single sample is the source of the 2 T cell receptor beta chains below, sequenced in a study of T cell responses to AZD1222 COVID-19 vaccine. The method was immunoSEQ multiplex PCR; TCRdb's version includes in-frame clones alone and lacks a portion of them. The sample has 150,000 to 200,000 clones, roughly 91% seen once. Sequenced here: peripheral blood, sampled 28 days after the second AZD1222 dose. The receptors here all came from an adult who received the AZD1222 COVID-19 vaccine.

The chain couples TRBV5-1 to TRBJ2-7; 8 positions match TRBD2. V lost 3 bases and J lost 2; bases outside the gene matches: 7. CDR3 length equals 15 residues. Germline V gene data show CDR1 as SGHRS and CDR2 as YFSETQ. CDR3 residues: CASSSGAGGPYEQYF. Here the CDR3 DNA reads TGCGCCAGCAGCTCGGGTGCGGGAGGCCCCTACGAGCAGTACTTC.

The rearrangement uses TRBV12-3 or TRBV12-4 and TRBJ2-1; TRBD1 agrees at 9 bases. The junction had 7 bases not matched to a gene; V was cut back by 4 bases and J by 12 bases. This CDR3 spans 13 amino acids. The DNA of the CDR3 is TGTGCCAGCAGTTGGACAGGGGACGAGGCGCAGTTCTTC. It is translated as CASSWTGDEAQFF.